A single sample gave rise to the 5 T cell receptor beta chains below, sequenced in a study of patients and donors after allogeneic stem cell transplantation (TCRdb year 2020). Receptors were amplified or captured by RT-PCR. The sequencing machine was a NextSeq 550. The public reads were quality trimmed at Q25 with fastp and then assembled into clones with MiXCR by TCRdb, keeping productive beta chains. Rows merge per CDR3 protein into single entries with the most common DNA and genes. For this sample the table gives about a million distinct CDR3 sequences, of which about a sixth were detected only once. Roughly 6.4% of the sample is in the top ten clones. The sample taken for sequencing was blood, either unsorted or a sorted T cell fraction (not recorded which). The source of these receptors is a human donor who was either an allogeneic HSCT recipient or a stem cell or donor lymphocyte infusion donor (not recorded which). It is not recorded whose cells these are; they may come from a transplant donor.

The J gene is TRBJ1-4, the V gene TRBV28; D is unclear. V was trimmed by 8 bases and J by 4 bases, leaving 5 bases between them. The CDR3 covers 11 residues. Germline V CDR1 and CDR2: MDHEN, SYDVKM. Here the CDR3 reads CASEYNEKLFF. CDR3 DNA sequence: TGTGCCAGCGAGTATAATGAAAAACTGTTTTTT.

The chain is built from TRBV16 and TRBJ1-2; D ambiguous. There are 12 residues in the CDR3. Deletions cut 4 bases from V and 4 bases from J, with 7 bases between. The germline gives CDR1 KGHSY, CDR2 FQNENV. The CDR3 DNA reads as TGTGCCAGCAGCCCTTCACCCTATGGCTACACCTTC. Translated, it gives CASSPSPYGYTF.

The CDR3 region has the DNA TGTGCCAGCATCATAGACAGGGACCTTTACGAGCAGTACTTC. Its translation is CASIIDRDLYEQYF. V and J are TRBV2 and TRBJ2-7, with TRBD1 identical over 7 bases. The V gene end was trimmed by 7 bases and the J gene end by 4 bases; junction bases not matched to a gene: 10. The CDR3 length is 14 residues. Germline V gene data show CDR1 as SNHLY and CDR2 as FYNNEI.

V is TRBV6-5 and J is TRBJ2-7, with D uncertain. Germline V gene data show CDR1 as MNHEY and CDR2 as SVGAGI. The V end lost 3 bases, the J end lost 1 base, and 7 bases lay between the germline ends. The CDR3 is made up of 13 amino acids. The CDR3 nucleotides are TGTGCCAGCAGTTATGCGCGGTCCTACGAGCAGTACTTC. It translates to CASSYARSYEQYF.

The chain is built from TRBV4-1 and TRBJ2-7; 7 positions match TRBD2. Germline V gene sequence: CDR1 MGHRA, CDR2 YSYEKL. This CDR3 region has 15 residues. Trimming cost V 1 base and J 3 bases; bases outside gene matches: 6. The CDR3 DNA reads as TGCGCCAGCAGCCAAGTAAGCCTAGCGGTCTACGAGCAGTACTTC. Translation gives CASSQVSLAVYEQYF.